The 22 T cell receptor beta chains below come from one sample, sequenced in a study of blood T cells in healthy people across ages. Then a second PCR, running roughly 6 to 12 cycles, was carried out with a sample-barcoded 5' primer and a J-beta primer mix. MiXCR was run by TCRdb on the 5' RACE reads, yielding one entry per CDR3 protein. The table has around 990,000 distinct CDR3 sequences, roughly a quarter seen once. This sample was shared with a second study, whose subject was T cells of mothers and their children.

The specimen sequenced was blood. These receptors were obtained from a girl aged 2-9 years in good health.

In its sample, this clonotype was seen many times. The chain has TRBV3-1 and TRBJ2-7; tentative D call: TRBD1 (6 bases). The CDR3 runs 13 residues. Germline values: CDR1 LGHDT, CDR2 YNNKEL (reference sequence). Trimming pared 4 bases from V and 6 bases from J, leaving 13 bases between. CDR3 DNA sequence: TGTGCCAGCAGCCGATACAGGGATCTCGAGCAGTACTTC. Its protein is CASSRYRDLEQYF.

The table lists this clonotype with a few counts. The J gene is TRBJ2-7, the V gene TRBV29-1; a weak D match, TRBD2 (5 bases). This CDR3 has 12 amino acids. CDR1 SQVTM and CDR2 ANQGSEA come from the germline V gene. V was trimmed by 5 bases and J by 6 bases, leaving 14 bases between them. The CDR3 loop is CSVLGVGGEQYF. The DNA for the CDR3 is TGCAGCGTTCTCGGGGTTGGTGGCGAGCAGTACTTC.

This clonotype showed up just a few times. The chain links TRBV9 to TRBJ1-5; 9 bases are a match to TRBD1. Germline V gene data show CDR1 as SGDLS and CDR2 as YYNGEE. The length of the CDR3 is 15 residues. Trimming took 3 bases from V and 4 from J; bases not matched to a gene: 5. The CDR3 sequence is CASSAGTGNNQPQHF. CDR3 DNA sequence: TGTGCCAGCAGCGCGGGGACAGGGAATAATCAGCCCCAGCATTTT.

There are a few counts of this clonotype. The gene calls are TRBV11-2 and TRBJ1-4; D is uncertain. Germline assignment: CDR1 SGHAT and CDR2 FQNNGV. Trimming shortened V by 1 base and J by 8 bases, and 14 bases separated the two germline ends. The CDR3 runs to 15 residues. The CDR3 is CASSLGTGVIEKLFF. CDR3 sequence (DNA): TGTGCCAGCAGCTTAGGGACGGGTGTAATCGAAAAACTGTTTTTT.

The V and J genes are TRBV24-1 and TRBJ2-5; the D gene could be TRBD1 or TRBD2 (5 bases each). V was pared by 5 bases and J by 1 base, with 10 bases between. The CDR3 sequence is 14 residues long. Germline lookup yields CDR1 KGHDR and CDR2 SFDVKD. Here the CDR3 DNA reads TGTGCCACCAGTGGGGACGGAGCCCAAGAGACCCAGTACTTC. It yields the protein CATSGDGAQETQYF.

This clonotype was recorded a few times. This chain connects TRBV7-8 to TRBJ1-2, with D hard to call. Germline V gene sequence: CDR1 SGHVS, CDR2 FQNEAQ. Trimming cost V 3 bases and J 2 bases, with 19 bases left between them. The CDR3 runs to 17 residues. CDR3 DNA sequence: TGTGCCAGCAGCTTCTTCTTTGATATTCCGTGGAACTATGGCTACACCTTC. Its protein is CASSFFFDIPWNYGYTF.

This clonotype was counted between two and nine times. The DNA for the CDR3 is TGTGCCAGCAGCGTAGAAGGGGGGGGGCGAGATACGCAGTATTTT. Its protein product is CASSVEGGGRDTQYF. This chain connects TRBV9 to TRBJ2-3, with D tentatively TRBD2 (7 bases). CDR1 is SGDLS and CDR2 is YYNGEE in the germline V gene. The CDR3 is made up of 15 amino acids. Deletions cut 0 bases from V and 5 bases from J, with 13 bases between.

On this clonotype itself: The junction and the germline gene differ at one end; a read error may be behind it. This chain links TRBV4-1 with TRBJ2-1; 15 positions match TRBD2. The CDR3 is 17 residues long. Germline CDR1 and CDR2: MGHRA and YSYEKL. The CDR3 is CASSQDRGTSGRSEQIF. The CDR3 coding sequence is TGCGCCAGCAGCCAAGATCGTGGGACTAGCGGGAGGAGTGAGCAGATCTTC.

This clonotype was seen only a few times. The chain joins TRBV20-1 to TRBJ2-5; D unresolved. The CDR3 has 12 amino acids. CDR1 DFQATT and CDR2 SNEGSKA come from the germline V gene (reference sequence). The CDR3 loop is CSLLTDQETQYF. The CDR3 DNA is TGCAGCCTTCTGACGGATCAAGAGACCCAGTACTTC.

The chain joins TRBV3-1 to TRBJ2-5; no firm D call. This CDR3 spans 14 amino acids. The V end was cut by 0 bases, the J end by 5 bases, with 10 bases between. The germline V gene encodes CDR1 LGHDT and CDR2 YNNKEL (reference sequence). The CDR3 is CASSQDRTRETQYF. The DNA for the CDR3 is TGTGCCAGCAGCCAAGATCGGACCCGGGAGACCCAGTACTTC.

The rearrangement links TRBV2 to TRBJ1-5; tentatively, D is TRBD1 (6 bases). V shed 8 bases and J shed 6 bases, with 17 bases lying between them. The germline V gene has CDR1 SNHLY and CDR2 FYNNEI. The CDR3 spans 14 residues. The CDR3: CASEGNREGQPQHF. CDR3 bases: TGTGCCAGCGAGGGTAACAGGGAAGGTCAGCCCCAGCATTTT. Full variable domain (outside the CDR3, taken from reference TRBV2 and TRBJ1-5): EPEVTQTPSHQVTQMGQEVILRCVPISNHLYFYWYRQILGQKVEFLVSFYNNEISEKSEIFDDQFSVERPDGSNFTLKIRSTKLEDSAMYFCASEGNREGQPQHFGDGTRLSIL.

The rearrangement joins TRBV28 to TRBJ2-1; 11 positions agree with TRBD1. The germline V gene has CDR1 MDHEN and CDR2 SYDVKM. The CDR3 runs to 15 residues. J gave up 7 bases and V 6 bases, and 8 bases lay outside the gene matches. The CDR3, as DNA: TGTGCCAGCAGGCACCGGGACAGGGGGAAGAATGAGCAGTTCTTC. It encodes CASRHRDRGKNEQFF.

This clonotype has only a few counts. The CDR3: CASSRAGSSSYEQYF. In nucleotides, the CDR3 is TGTGCCAGCAGCCGCGCAGGGTCAAGCTCCTACGAGCAGTACTTC. This chain joins TRBV7-9 and TRBJ2-7, with D possibly being TRBD1 (5 bases). V lost 5 bases, J lost 0 bases, and 14 bases lay in between. CDR1 and CDR2 (germline): SEHNR, FQNEAQ (reference sequence). CDR3 length: 15 residues.

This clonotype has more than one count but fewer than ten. The CDR3 is CSGGDRTYNEQFF. CDR3 coding DNA: TGCAGCGGGGGGGACAGGACCTACAATGAGCAGTTCTTC. This sequence joins TRBV29-1 and TRBJ2-1, with 8 bases identical to TRBD1. The CDR3 is made up of 13 amino acids. V trimming: 7 bases; J trimming: 2 bases; junction bases outside the gene matches: 4. Per germline, CDR1 SQVTM and CDR2 ANQGSEA.

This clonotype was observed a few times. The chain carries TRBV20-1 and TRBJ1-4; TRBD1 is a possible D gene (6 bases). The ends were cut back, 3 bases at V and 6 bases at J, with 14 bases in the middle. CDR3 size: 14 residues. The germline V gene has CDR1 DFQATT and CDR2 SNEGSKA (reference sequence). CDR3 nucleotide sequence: TGCAGTGCTAGGCCTTACCGGACAGATGAAAAACTGTTTTTT. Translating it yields CSARPYRTDEKLFF.

The CDR3 spells CASSYSMASGVTDTQYF. The CDR3 bases are TGTGCCAGCAGTTACTCGATGGCTAGCGGGGTCACAGATACGCAGTATTTT. V usage is TRBV6-5 and J usage is TRBJ2-3; 9 bases agree with TRBD2. The germline V gene encodes CDR1 MNHEY and CDR2 SVGAGI. The CDR3 sequence is 17 residues long. The junction had 6 bases not matched to a gene; V was cut back by 0 bases and J by 2 bases.

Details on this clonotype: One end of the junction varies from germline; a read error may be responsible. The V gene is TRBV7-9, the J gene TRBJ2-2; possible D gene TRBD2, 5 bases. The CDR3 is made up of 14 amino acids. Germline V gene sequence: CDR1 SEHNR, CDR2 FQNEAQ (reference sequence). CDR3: CASSLDSNTGELLF. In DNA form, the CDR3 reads TGTGCCAGCAGCTTAGACTCAAACACCGGGGAGCTGCTTTTT. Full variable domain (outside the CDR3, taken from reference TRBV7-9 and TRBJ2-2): DTGVSQNPRHKITKRGQNVTFRCDPISEHNRLYWYRQTLGQGPEFLTYFQNEAQLEKSRLLSDRFSAERPKGSFSTLEIQRTEQGDSAMYLCASSLDSNTGELLFGEGSRLTVL.

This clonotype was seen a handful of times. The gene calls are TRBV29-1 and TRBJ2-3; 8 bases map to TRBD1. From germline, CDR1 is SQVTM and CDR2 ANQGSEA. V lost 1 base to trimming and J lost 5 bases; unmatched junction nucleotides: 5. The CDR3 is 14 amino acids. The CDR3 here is CSVEGTGPRDTQYF. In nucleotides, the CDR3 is TGCAGCGTTGAAGGGACAGGGCCCCGAGATACGCAGTATTTT.

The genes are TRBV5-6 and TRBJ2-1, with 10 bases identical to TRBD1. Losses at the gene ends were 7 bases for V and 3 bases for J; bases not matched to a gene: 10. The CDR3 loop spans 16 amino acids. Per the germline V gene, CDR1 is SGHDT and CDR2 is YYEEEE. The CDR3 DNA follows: TGTGCCAGCTGTCCAGACGGGACAGGGGTCTACAATGAGCAGTTCTTC. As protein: CASCPDGTGVYNEQFF.

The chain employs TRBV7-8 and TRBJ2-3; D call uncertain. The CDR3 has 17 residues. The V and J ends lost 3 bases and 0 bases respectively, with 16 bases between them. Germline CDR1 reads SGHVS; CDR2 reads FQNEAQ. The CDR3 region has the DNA TGTGCCAGCAGCTTTCCCCGGACGGGCGAAAGCACAGATACGCAGTATTTT. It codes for CASSFPRTGESTDTQYF.

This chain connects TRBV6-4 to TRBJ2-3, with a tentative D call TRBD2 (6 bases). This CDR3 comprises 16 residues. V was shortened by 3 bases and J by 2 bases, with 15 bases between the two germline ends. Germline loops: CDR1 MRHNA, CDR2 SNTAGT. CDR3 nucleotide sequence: TGTGCCAGCAGTGAGGGTTCTGCTAGCGCCACAGATACGCAGTATTTT. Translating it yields CASSEGSASATDTQYF.

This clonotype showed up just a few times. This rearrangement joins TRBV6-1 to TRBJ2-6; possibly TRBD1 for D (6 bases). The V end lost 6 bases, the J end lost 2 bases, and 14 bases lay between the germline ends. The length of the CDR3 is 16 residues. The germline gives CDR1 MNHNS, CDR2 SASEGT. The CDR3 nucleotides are TGTGCCAGCAGCCCCGACAGGTTTGCTGGGGCCAACGTCCTGACTTTC. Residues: CASSPDRFAGANVLTF.